The rows below give T cell receptor beta chains drawn from one sample of a study of PD-L1 blockade in urothelial cancer. Repertoires were generated with immunoSEQ multiplex PCR, while TCRdb's copy carries only in-frame clones and drops some. The sample has about 76,000 clones, about 91% seen once. The sequences come from PBMCs, collected around atezolizumab (anti-PD-L1) treatment. The receptors originated from a woman older than 75 with urothelial cancer. The CDR3 runs from the conserved cysteine through the conserved F or W. A D gene is named only where the DNA matches it firmly. Clone size is given for some rows only: seen once, a few or many times, or a class if the clone is expanded.

d_gene: TRBD2; abundance: -; j_gene: TRBJ2-7; v_gene: TRBV5-4; CDR3nt: TGTGCCAGCAGCTTGGGCGGGACTAGCGGGCGTGCGGAGCAGTACTTC; CDR3aa: CASSLGGTSGRAEQYF
d_gene: -; abundance: -; j_gene: TRBJ1-5; v_gene: TRBV28; CDR3nt: TGTGCCAGCACCGCTGGGGCTTATAGCAATCAGCCCCAGCATTTT; CDR3aa: CASTAGAYSNQPQHF
d_gene: TRBD2; abundance: -; j_gene: TRBJ2-7; v_gene: TRBV19; CDR3nt: TGTGCCAGTAGTATAGATCTCGGGGGGGCGCAATCCTACGAGCAGTACTTC; CDR3aa: CASSIDLGGAQSYEQYF
d_gene: -; abundance: once; j_gene: TRBJ2-4; v_gene: TRBV7-3; CDR3nt: TGTGCCAGCAGCGTAGGGGTGGGATCCAAAAACATTCAGTACTTC; CDR3aa: CASSVGVGSKNIQYF
d_gene: -; abundance: -; j_gene: TRBJ1-5; v_gene: TRBV7-9; CDR3nt: TGTGCCAGCAGCGACAGTAGCAATCAGCCCCAGCATTTT; CDR3aa: CASSDSSNQPQHF
d_gene: -; abundance: -; j_gene: TRBJ1-1; v_gene: TRBV7-3; CDR3nt: TGTGCCAGCAGCCCGATCCAAGGGGGTGAAGCTTTCTTT; CDR3aa: CASSPIQGGEAFF
d_gene: -; abundance: -; j_gene: TRBJ1-3; v_gene: TRBV11-2; CDR3nt: TGTGCCAGCAGCTTAGCTCGAACAGGGAGAGGTGGAAACACCATATATTTT; CDR3aa: CASSLARTGRGGNTIYF
d_gene: -; abundance: -; j_gene: TRBJ2-7; v_gene: TRBV28; CDR3nt: TGTGCCAGCAGTACCCCAGGGCAGGGCTACGAGCAGTACTTC; CDR3aa: CASSTPGQGYEQYF
d_gene: -; abundance: -; j_gene: TRBJ2-3; v_gene: TRBV2; CDR3nt: TGTGCCAGCATGGGGAGCGGGACAGATACGCAGTATTTT; CDR3aa: CASMGSGTDTQYF
d_gene: -; abundance: -; j_gene: TRBJ2-1; v_gene: TRBV19; CDR3nt: TGTGCCAGTAGTATATCGTCCAGTTTGCGGGCTAATGAGCAGTTCTTC; CDR3aa: CASSISSSLRANEQFF
d_gene: TRBD1; abundance: -; j_gene: TRBJ2-7; v_gene: TRBV5-1; CDR3nt: TGCGCCAGCAGCCCGGGACAGAGCTCCTACGAGCAGTACTTC; CDR3aa: CASSPGQSSYEQYF
d_gene: -; abundance: -; j_gene: TRBJ2-2; v_gene: TRBV5-4; CDR3nt: TGTGCCAGCGGGCTTGTCACCGGGGAGCTGTTTTTT; CDR3aa: CASGLVTGELFF
d_gene: -; abundance: -; j_gene: TRBJ2-7; v_gene: TRBV29-1; CDR3nt: TGCAGCGCCTCGGAAGGGGACTACGAGCAGTACTTC; CDR3aa: CSASEGDYEQYF
d_gene: -; abundance: -; j_gene: TRBJ1-4; v_gene: TRBV11-2; CDR3nt: TGTGCCAGCAGCCTTACGGTCCAGGGCAGGGTTAATGAAAAACTGTTTTTT; CDR3aa: CASSLTVQGRVNEKLFF
d_gene: TRBD1; abundance: -; j_gene: TRBJ2-3; v_gene: TRBV30; CDR3nt: TGTGCCTGGAGGACAGGGGTCGATACGCAGTATTTT; CDR3aa: CAWRTGVDTQYF
d_gene: TRBD2; abundance: -; j_gene: TRBJ2-1; v_gene: TRBV5-8; CDR3nt: TGTGCCAGCAGTGTAAGGTCTAGCGGGAGCAATACGAAACGGGATGAGCAGTTCTTC; CDR3aa: CASSVRSSGSNTKRDEQFF
d_gene: -; abundance: -; j_gene: TRBJ1-1; v_gene: TRBV5-1; CDR3nt: TGCGCCAGCAGCCCGTGGGAGGCGGACACTGAAGCTTTCTTT; CDR3aa: CASSPWEADTEAFF
d_gene: TRBD1; abundance: few; j_gene: TRBJ1-5; v_gene: TRBV18; CDR3nt: TGTGCCAGCTCACCCTCGGACAGGGGGCTTTACCAGCCCCAGCATTTT; CDR3aa: CASSPSDRGLYQPQHF